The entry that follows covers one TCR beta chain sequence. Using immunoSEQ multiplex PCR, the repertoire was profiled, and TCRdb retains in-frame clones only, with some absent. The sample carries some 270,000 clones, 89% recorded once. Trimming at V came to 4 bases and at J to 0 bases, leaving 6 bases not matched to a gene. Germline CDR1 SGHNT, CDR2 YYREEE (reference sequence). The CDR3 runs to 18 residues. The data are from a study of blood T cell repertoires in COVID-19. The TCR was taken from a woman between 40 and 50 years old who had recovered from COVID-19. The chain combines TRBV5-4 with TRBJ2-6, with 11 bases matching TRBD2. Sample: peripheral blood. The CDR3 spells CASSPVTSGNSGANVLTF. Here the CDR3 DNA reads TGTGCCAGCAGCCCGGTGACTAGCGGGAACTCTGGGGCCAACGTCCTGACTTTC. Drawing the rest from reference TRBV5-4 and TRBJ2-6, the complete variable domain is ETGVTQSPTHLIKTRGQQVTLRCSSQSGHNTVSWYQQALGQGPQFIFQYYREEENGRGNFPPRFSGLQFPNYSSELNVNALELDDSALYLCASSPVTSGNSGANVLTFGAGSRLTVL.